The following is a T cell receptor (beta chain) sequence with its context. This entry comes from a study of control samples from healthy donors and cancer patients. V was pared by 2 bases and J by 7 bases, with 14 bases between. CDR3 size: 14 residues. The germline V gene has CDR1 GTSNPN and CDR2 SVGIG (reference sequence). Data came from immunoSEQ multiplex PCR; TCRdb stores just in-frame clones and leaves some out. The profile covers roughly 170,000 clones, with about 93% appearing a single time and about 1.5% taken by the ten largest. Sequenced input: blood. This TCR derives from a man aged 18-30 years in good health. The V gene is TRBV30, the J gene TRBJ1-4; maybe TRBD1 (5 bases). The CDR3 reads CAWSPTEDFEKLFF. The DNA of the CDR3 is TGTGCCTGGAGTCCGACAGAGGACTTTGAAAAACTGTTTTTT.